This TCR beta chain was identified during a study of T cell responses to AZD1222 COVID-19 vaccine. Study-wide findings and caveats: Samples come after the peak T cell response, not at day 14. AZD1222 recipients seropositive at baseline numbered only 5 or 6.

This clone was counted a few times. Its cognate antigen is unknown. Assay: immunoSEQ multiplex PCR; the TCRdb copy retains only in-frame clones and omits some. The sample has some 160,000 clones; about 92% are singletons. CDR3 size: 13 residues. Per germline, CDR1 SGHDT and CDR2 YYEEEE. Between the trimmed V and J ends, which lost 3 bases and 0 bases, there was a span of 5 bases. This chain joins TRBV5-6 and TRBJ2-3; D is undetermined. Sequences were derived from peripheral blood, sampled on day 0 of AZD1222 vaccination. This TCR was sampled from an adult in good health. The CDR3 protein is CASSSWSTDTQYF. The CDR3 DNA sequence: TGTGCCAGCAGCTCCTGGAGCACAGATACGCAGTATTTT.